The 7 T cell receptor beta chains in this list originate from one sample, sequenced in a study of CD8 T cells in ankylosing spondylitis. Notes on the study in general: Blood of patients with ankylosing spondylitis appeared to be characterized by a TCR beta motif of several highly homologous variants.

TCRdb re-called the 5' RACE reads through MiXCR, storing one row per CDR3 protein. The sample has hundreds of thousands of distinct CDR3 sequences, roughly 10% seen once; the top ten hold about 0.49%. Their antigens are not known. Source material: blood, either unsorted or a sorted T cell fraction (not recorded which). These TCRs come from a male donor with ankylosing spondylitis.

J is TRBJ2-3 and V is TRBV20-1; the D is unclear. The germline CDR1 and CDR2 sequences are DFQATT and SNEGSKA (reference sequence). The germline V and J ends were trimmed by 4 bases and 4 bases, with 9 bases remaining between them. The CDR3 totals 12 residues. CDR3 coding DNA: TGCAGTGCTATAGCCTCCGCAGATACGCAGTATTTT. Amino acids: CSAIASADTQYF.

This clonotype has only a few counts. The chain couples TRBV9 to TRBJ1-6; tentatively, D is TRBD1 (6 bases). Germline V gene sequence: CDR1 SGDLS, CDR2 YYNGEE. V lost 4 bases, J lost 7 bases, and 15 bases lay in between. There are 15 residues in the CDR3. The chain's CDR3 is CASSPNGQPNSPLHF. The CDR3 nucleotides are TGTGCCAGCAGCCCCAACGGACAGCCAAATTCACCCCTCCACTTT.

This clonotype came up many times. CDR3 DNA sequence: TGTGCCAGCAGTTTGTCAGGGGGCGCGGGGGAGACCCAGTACTTC. As protein: CASSLSGGAGETQYF. V is TRBV12-3 or TRBV12-4 and J is TRBJ2-5, with 8 bases lining up with TRBD1. With 3 bases clipped from V and 5 bases from J, the junction kept 8 bases outside the gene matches. CDR3 size: 15 residues.

This clonotype was seen repeatedly, ten times or more. This sequence joins TRBV5-1 and TRBJ1-4, with D possibly matching TRBD1 (5 bases). Trimming shortened V by 7 bases and J by 4 bases, and 14 bases separated the two germline ends. Germline-derived CDR1 and CDR2 are SGHRS and YFSETQ. The CDR3 runs to 14 residues. CDR3 loop: CASRRDGGNEKLFF. In DNA form, the CDR3 reads TGCGCCAGCCGCAGGGACGGTGGTAATGAAAAACTGTTTTTT.

The V call is TRBV11-1, the J call TRBJ2-5, with TRBD1 as a possible D gene (5 bases). The CDR3 covers 12 residues. Germline V gene lookup returns CDR1 SGHAT and CDR2 FQDESV (reference sequence). V was clipped by 6 bases and J by 3 bases, with 8 bases between them. CDR3 coding DNA: TGTGCCAGCAGATCGACAGAAGAGACCCAGTACTTC. It is translated as CASRSTEETQYF.

In this sample, this clonotype turned up a few times. The rearrangement links TRBV7-2 to TRBJ2-5; D unclear. Trimming took 5 bases from V and 4 from J, leaving 8 bases between them. The CDR3 runs 12 residues. The germline gives CDR1 SGHTA, CDR2 FQGNSA. The CDR3 nucleotides are TGTGCCAGCAGCCGATATGGAGAGACCCAGTACTTC. Encoded protein: CASSRYGETQYF. The full variable domain, with the rest looked up from reference TRBV7-2 and TRBJ2-5, is GAGVSQSPSNKVTEKGKDVELRCDPISGHTALYWYRQSLGQGLEFLIYFQGNSAPDKSGLPSDRFSAERTGGSVSTLTIQRTQQEDSAVYLCASSRYGETQYFGPGTRLLVL.

This clonotype was observed a few times. This chain links TRBV20-1 with TRBJ2-7, with 11 bases that match TRBD2. Germline V gene data show CDR1 as DFQATT and CDR2 as SNEGSKA (reference sequence). This CDR3 spans 15 amino acids. The trim removed 5 bases at V and 1 base at J, leaving 7 bases unmatched. The CDR3 DNA follows: TGCAGTGCTTCTACTAGCGGGAGTTGGTCCTACGAGCAGTACTTC. This codes for CSASTSGSWSYEQYF.